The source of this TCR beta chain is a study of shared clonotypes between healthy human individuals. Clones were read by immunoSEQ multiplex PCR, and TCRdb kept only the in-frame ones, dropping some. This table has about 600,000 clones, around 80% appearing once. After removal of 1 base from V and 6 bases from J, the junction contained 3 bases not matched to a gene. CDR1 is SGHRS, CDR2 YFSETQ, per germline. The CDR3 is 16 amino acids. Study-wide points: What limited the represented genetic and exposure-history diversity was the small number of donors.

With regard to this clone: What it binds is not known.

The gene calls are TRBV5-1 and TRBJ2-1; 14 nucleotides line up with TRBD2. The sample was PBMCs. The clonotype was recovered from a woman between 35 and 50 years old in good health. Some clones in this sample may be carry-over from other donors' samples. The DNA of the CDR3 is TGCGCCAGCAGCTTGCGGGGACTAGCGGGAGCCAATGAGCAGTTCTTC. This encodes CASSLRGLAGANEQFF. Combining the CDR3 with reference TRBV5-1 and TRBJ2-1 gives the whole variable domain KAGVTQTPRYLIKTRGQQVTLSCSPISGHRSVSWYQQTPGQGLQFLFEYFSETQRNKGNFPGRFSGRQFSNSRSEMNVSTLELGDSALYLCASSLRGLAGANEQFFGPGTRLTVL.